This T cell receptor beta chain emerged from a study of T-cell reconstitution after alpha-beta-depleted transplantation in children. For TCRbeta, the library was prepared with unique molecular identifiers. TCRdb re-called the PCR reads with MiXCR, one entry per CDR3 protein. In the table there are some 830,000 distinct CDR3 sequences, about 15% of which are singletons. Unmatched junction bases numbered 9, after V lost 4 bases and J lost 2 bases. This CDR3 has 17 amino acids. Germline V gene sequence: CDR1 KGHSH, CDR2 LQKENI. The V call is TRBV18, the J call TRBJ2-7, with TRBD2 matching 12 bases. The sample here was PBMCs, mostly from graft donor cells, taken 360 days after TCRalphabeta/CD19-depleted stem cell transplant. The TCR originated in a male patient aged 10 to 17 who had a stem cell transplant for acute lymphoblastic leukemia, so the T cells may come from the graft donor. The CDR3 nucleotides are TGTGCCAGCTCACTACTGACTAGCGGGAGTGGAACCTACGAGCAGTACTTC. It yields the protein CASSLLTSGSGTYEQYF.